These 8 T cell receptor beta chains were all obtained from the same sample, sequenced in a study of T cells in Graves' hyperthyroidism and ophthalmopathy. Amplification of TCR beta CDR3 regions was performed using RNA transcripts as template. Initially, a first-round RT-PCR of the TCR CDR3 employed the HTBI primer set. TCRdb recomputed calls from the multiplex PCR reads with MiXCR, one row per CDR3 protein. Of a few hundred thousand distinct CDR3 sequences detected, roughly 20% appear once; the ten largest clones hold approximately 26%. Input material: blood. These receptors originate from a man aged 18 to 35 with Graves' hyperthyroidism.

This clonotype showed up many times. The CDR3 DNA reads as TGTGCCAGCAGTTTTGGAGGGACCAGAATCTACGAGCAGTACTTC. This sequence encodes CASSFGGTRIYEQYF. This chain connects TRBV12-3 or TRBV12-4 to TRBJ2-7, with D possibly being TRBD2 (6 bases). CDR3 length equals 15 residues. With 3 bases removed from V and 3 bases from J, the gap between germline ends came to 15 bases.

CDR3 sequence reads: CASSRQGGRQPQHF. The CDR3 bases are TGTGCCAGCAGCCGACAGGGGGGGAGACAGCCCCAGCATTTT. V and J are TRBV3-1 and TRBJ1-5, with 9 bases that match TRBD1. This CDR3 contains 14 residues. Germline CDR1 reads LGHDT; CDR2 reads YNNKEL (reference sequence). V lost 4 bases to trimming and J lost 7 bases; unmatched junction nucleotides: 5.

This clonotype was counted ten times or more. The chain carries TRBV10-3 and TRBJ2-7; tentatively, D is TRBD1 (6 bases). Trimming removed 6 bases at V and 3 bases at J, with 15 bases between. Per the germline V gene, CDR1 is ENHRY and CDR2 is SYGVKD. The CDR3 length is 14 residues. CDR3 bases: TGTGCCATCAGCAACCTCGGGACATACTACGAGCAGTACTTC. Translated: CAISNLGTYYEQYF.

This clonotype was seen at least ten times. The chain links TRBV30 to TRBJ1-5; no clear D gene. The CDR3 consists of 11 residues. V shed 1 base and J shed 6 bases, with 4 bases lying between them. Germline V gene lookup returns CDR1 GTSNPN and CDR2 SVGIG (reference sequence). In DNA, the CDR3 is TGTGCCTGGAGTGCGAGTCAGCCCCAGCATTTT. Its protein product is CAWSASQPQHF.

This clonotype was counted many times. J is TRBJ2-7 and V is TRBV6-1; D gene unclear. V shed 2 bases and J shed 1 base, with 15 bases lying between them. This CDR3 is 16 amino acids long. Looked up from germline, CDR1 is MNHNS and CDR2 is SASEGT. DNA for the CDR3: TGTGCCAGCAGTGAAAGTAGTAGGGTGAGGTCCTACGAGCAGTACTTC. Encoded protein: CASSESSRVRSYEQYF.

There are many counts of this clonotype. The CDR3 DNA sequence: TGTGCCACCAAATTACAGAACTACGAGCAGTACTTC. Translated, it gives CATKLQNYEQYF. The rearrangement joins TRBV2 to TRBJ2-7; D uncertain. Trimming took 10 bases from V and 3 from J, leaving 13 bases between them. Germline loops: CDR1 SNHLY, CDR2 FYNNEI. The CDR3 extends over 12 amino acids.

The rearrangement links TRBV2 to TRBJ1-3; D remains unclear. Germline assignment: CDR1 SNHLY and CDR2 FYNNEI. The CDR3 is 15 residues long. Trimming shortened V by 5 bases and J by 0 bases, and 11 bases separated the two germline ends. The CDR3 here is CASSRFGNSGNTIYF. As DNA, the CDR3 is TGTGCCAGCAGTCGCTTCGGAAACTCTGGAAACACCATATATTTT. The full variable domain, rest sourced from reference TRBV2 and TRBJ1-3, is EPEVTQTPSHQVTQMGQEVILRCVPISNHLYFYWYRQILGQKVEFLVSFYNNEISEKSEIFDDQFSVERPDGSNFTLKIRSTKLEDSAMYFCASSRFGNSGNTIYFGEGSWLTVV.

This clonotype has at least ten counts. This chain joins TRBV24-1 and TRBJ2-5; 7 nucleotides match TRBD1. The CDR3 extends over 11 amino acids. Germline lookup yields CDR1 KGHDR and CDR2 SFDVKD. Unmatched junction bases numbered 0, after V lost 7 bases and J lost 5 bases. CDR3 in DNA: TGTGCCACCAGACAGGGGGAGACCCAGTACTTC. The encoded protein is CATRQGETQYF.